The rows below give T cell receptor beta chains drawn from one sample of a study of tumor-infiltrating lymphocytes in localized non-small cell lung cancer. Assay used: immunoSEQ multiplex PCR; TCRdb lists only in-frame clones, some missing. The table includes more than 9,000 clones, 55% to 80% detected once. The material sequenced was lung tumor tissue. Receptors were obtained from a human donor with non-small cell lung cancer. CDR3s include the opening cysteine and the closing phenylalanine or tryptophan. Each record gives: clone size, V gene, J gene, D gene, CDR3 DNA, CDR3 protein. A D gene is named only where the DNA matches it firmly. Clone size appears in some rows only: once, few, many, or a class for an expanded clone.

-	TRBV7-6	TRBJ2-2	-	TGTGCCAGCAGCGAAAGTAGCCTCCCCGGCGCCGGGGAGCTGTTTTTT	CASSESSLPGAGELFF
-	TRBV30	TRBJ2-5	TRBD2	TGTGCCTGGAGTGCACCGGGGCTAGCGGGACAAGAGACCCAGTACTTC	CAWSAPGLAGQETQYF
-	TRBV5-1	TRBJ2-1	TRBD2	TGCGCCAGCAGCCCGGGACTAGCGGGGCGTAACAATGAGCAGTTCTTC	CASSPGLAGRNNEQFF
-	TRBV11-2	TRBJ2-6	TRBD1	TGTGCCAGCAGCTTAGATTTCTGGGACAGAATTCACTCTGGGGCCAACGTCCTGACTTTC	CASSLDFWDRIHSGANVLTF
-	TRBV19	TRBJ2-7	-	TGTGCCAGTAGTCCCCTCCGGGCCCCGGGGGCTAACGAGCAGTACTTC	CASSPLRAPGANEQYF
-	TRBV7-9	TRBJ1-5	-	TGTGCCAGCAGCCCTCAACTCGGTCCCAATCAGCCCCAGCATTTT	CASSPQLGPNQPQHF
-	TRBV5-6	TRBJ1-4	TRBD1	TGTGCCAGCACTACCCAGGGGGCAACTAATGAAAAACTGTTTTTT	CASTTQGATNEKLFF
-	TRBV19	TRBJ1-1	-	TGTGCCAGTAGTTCCGGGAGGGGGACTGAAGCTTTCTTT	CASSSGRGTEAFF
-	TRBV5-6	TRBJ2-7	TRBD1	TGTGCCAGCTTAATGATTGGACAGGGGGCCCACGAGCAGTACTTC	CASLMIGQGAHEQYF
few	TRBV18	TRBJ2-1	-	TGTGCCAGCTCACCGCCGACCAATGAGCAGTTCTTC	CASSPPTNEQFF
few	TRBV11-2	TRBJ2-7	-	TGTGCCAGCAGCTTTAGCAACGAGCAGTACTTC	CASSFSNEQYF
-	TRBV4-3	TRBJ2-3	TRBD2	TGCGCCAGCAGCCAATTCCTAGCGGGGGGGCGAGATACGCAGTATTTT	CASSQFLAGGRDTQYF
-	TRBV6-1	TRBJ1-5	-	TGTGCCAGCGGTTATAGCAATCAGCCCCAGCATTTT	CASGYSNQPQHF
medium-sized	TRBV7-9	TRBJ2-2	-	TGTGCCAGCAGCTTACCGACAGCGAACACCGGGGAGCTGTTTTTT	CASSLPTANTGELFF
-	TRBV7-2	TRBJ1-5	TRBD1	TGTGCCAGCAGCCTCGGACAGGGTGGCGTAAGTCAGCCCCAGCATTTT	CASSLGQGGVSQPQHF
-	TRBV4-3	TRBJ2-7	TRBD2	TGCGCCAGCAGCCAAGCAATAGCGGGAGATCGCTACGAGCAGTACTTC	CASSQAIAGDRYEQYF
-	TRBV7-2	TRBJ2-7	TRBD2	TGTGCCAGCAGCCCCGGACTAGCGGGGGAGCAGTACTTC	CASSPGLAGEQYF
-	TRBV7-9	TRBJ1-1	-	TGTGCCAGCAGCGTTAGCAGGGCCACTGAAGCTTTCTTT	CASSVSRATEAFF
large	TRBV11-2	TRBJ2-7	-	TGTGCCAGCAGCTTAAGTAGGGTTGAGCAGTACTTC	CASSLSRVEQYF
-	TRBV11-2	TRBJ2-1	-	TGTGCCAGCAGCTTAGAACTAGATGATAAGTTCTTC	CASSLELDDKFF